By proportion, the clone carrying this TCR beta chain is medium-sized. The sample originates from a study of prognosis after radiotherapy for stage I lung cancer. Turning to the study itself: Squamous cell carcinoma affected over five patients, adenocarcinoma eleven to twelve.

This CDR3 has 14 residues. Trimming removed 5 bases from V and 1 base from J, with 11 bases in between. Germline V gene sequence: CDR1 MNHNS, CDR2 SASEGT. TCR beta CDR3 amplification from genomic DNA was performed by two-round multiplex PCR. The first PCR round targeted every TRBV and TRBJ gene with specific primers. In TCRdb, the multiplex PCR reads were re-called with MiXCR into one record per CDR3 protein. This sample has roughly 27,000 distinct CDR3 sequences, with 35% to 55% found just once. This TCR was sampled from a donor over 45 with non-small cell lung cancer. The input for sequencing was PBMCs, taken before or after stereotactic body radiation therapy (not recorded which). The chain is built from TRBV6-1 and TRBJ1-1; D unclear. The CDR3 loop is CASSRKGGNTEAFF. CDR3 sequence (DNA): TGTGCCAGCAGTCGGAAAGGTGGGAACACTGAAGCTTTCTTT.